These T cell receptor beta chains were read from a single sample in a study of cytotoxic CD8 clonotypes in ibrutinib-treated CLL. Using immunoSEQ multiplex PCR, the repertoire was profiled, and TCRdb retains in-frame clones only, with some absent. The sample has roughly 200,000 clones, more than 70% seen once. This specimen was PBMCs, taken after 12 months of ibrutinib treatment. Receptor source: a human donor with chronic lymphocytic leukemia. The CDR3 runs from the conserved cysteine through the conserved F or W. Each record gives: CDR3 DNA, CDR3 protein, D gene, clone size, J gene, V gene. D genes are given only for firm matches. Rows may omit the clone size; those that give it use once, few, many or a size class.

CDR3 DNA: TGCGCCAGCAGCGAAGGACAGGGGCCCCAAGAGACCCAGTACTTC
CDR3 protein: CASSEGQGPQETQYF
D gene: TRBD1
clone size: -
J gene: TRBJ2-5
V gene: TRBV5-1

CDR3 DNA: TGTGCCAGCAGTTACGGGGGGATGAACACTGAAGCTTTCTTT
CDR3 protein: CASSYGGMNTEAFF
D gene: -
clone size: -
J gene: TRBJ1-1
V gene: TRBV6-5

CDR3 DNA: TGCGCCAGCAGCTTGACTAGCGGGGGAGCAGATACGCAGTATTTT
CDR3 protein: CASSLTSGGADTQYF
D gene: TRBD2
clone size: -
J gene: TRBJ2-3
V gene: TRBV5-1

CDR3 DNA: TGTGCTAGTGGTTTGGTAGAATGGACAGGGAGGGGAGATACGCAGTATTTT
CDR3 protein: CASGLVEWTGRGDTQYF
D gene: -
clone size: many
J gene: TRBJ2-3
V gene: TRBV12-5

CDR3 DNA: TGTGCCAGCAGTTACACCGGACAAGAGACCCAGTACTTC
CDR3 protein: CASSYTGQETQYF
D gene: -
clone size: -
J gene: TRBJ2-5
V gene: TRBV6-6

CDR3 DNA: TGTGCCAGCAGCAGTGGACAGGGTACCGCTGAAGCTTTCTTT
CDR3 protein: CASSSGQGTAEAFF
D gene: TRBD1
clone size: -
J gene: TRBJ1-1
V gene: TRBV5-4

CDR3 DNA: TGTGCCAGCAGTGTTGACTCGGGCAATCAGCCCCAGCATTTT
CDR3 protein: CASSVDSGNQPQHF
D gene: -
clone size: -
J gene: TRBJ1-5
V gene: TRBV6-1

CDR3 DNA: TGCGCCAGCTCCCAAAAACCCAGGGAGGGCACAGATACGCAGTATTTT
CDR3 protein: CASSQKPREGTDTQYF
D gene: -
clone size: -
J gene: TRBJ2-3
V gene: TRBV5-1

CDR3 DNA: TGTGCCTGGAGTGTTGGCAGAACGTGGGGGGAACTCAATGAGCAGTTCTTC
CDR3 protein: CAWSVGRTWGELNEQFF
D gene: -
clone size: -
J gene: TRBJ2-1
V gene: TRBV30

CDR3 DNA: TGCAGCGTTCTGCAGGGTAATTCACCCCTCCACTTT
CDR3 protein: CSVLQGNSPLHF
D gene: -
clone size: -
J gene: TRBJ1-6
V gene: TRBV29-1

CDR3 DNA: TGCGCCAGCAGCCTTGCAGATACGCAGTATTTT
CDR3 protein: CASSLADTQYF
D gene: -
clone size: -
J gene: TRBJ2-3
V gene: TRBV4-1

CDR3 DNA: TGCGCCAGCAGCCAAGAAAGGCCACTAGCGGGGGACACCGGGGAGCTGTTTTTT
CDR3 protein: CASSQERPLAGDTGELFF
D gene: TRBD2
clone size: -
J gene: TRBJ2-2
V gene: TRBV4-1

CDR3 DNA: TGTGCCAGCAGAATCGGGCCTGGTGGCTACACCTTC
CDR3 protein: CASRIGPGGYTF
D gene: -
clone size: -
J gene: TRBJ1-2
V gene: TRBV27

CDR3 DNA: TGTGCCAGCACCACTATTCAGGGGACCTTCTTTGCGGAAGCTTTCTTT
CDR3 protein: CASTTIQGTFFAEAFF
D gene: -
clone size: -
J gene: TRBJ1-1
V gene: TRBV27

CDR3 DNA: TGTGCCAGCAGCTTTTTTCGGGGGGCTAAAGTGGAGACCCAGTACTTC
CDR3 protein: CASSFFRGAKVETQYF
D gene: -
clone size: -
J gene: TRBJ2-5
V gene: TRBV7-2

CDR3 DNA: TGTGCCAGCAGCCCGGCCGGGGTCCAAGACATTCAGTACTTC
CDR3 protein: CASSPAGVQDIQYF
D gene: -
clone size: -
J gene: TRBJ2-4
V gene: TRBV7-3

CDR3 DNA: TGTGCCAGCCGAGAAAGGACAGGCAACAATCAGCCCCAGCATTTT
CDR3 protein: CASRERTGNNQPQHF
D gene: TRBD1
clone size: -
J gene: TRBJ1-5
V gene: TRBV28

CDR3 DNA: TGCGCCAGCAGCCCGGGAGGGATGAACACTGAAGCTTTCTTT
CDR3 protein: CASSPGGMNTEAFF
D gene: -
clone size: -
J gene: TRBJ1-1
V gene: TRBV5-1

CDR3 DNA: TGTGCCAGTAGTAAAGGGACACCCTACTCAACTAATGAAAAACTGTTTTTT
CDR3 protein: CASSKGTPYSTNEKLFF
D gene: -
clone size: -
J gene: TRBJ1-4
V gene: TRBV19

CDR3 DNA: TGCGCCAGCAGCCGGATTACTAGCGGGGGGCTTTACGAGCAGTACTTC
CDR3 protein: CASSRITSGGLYEQYF
D gene: TRBD2
clone size: -
J gene: TRBJ2-7
V gene: TRBV4-1

CDR3 DNA: TGTGCCAGCAGCTTCGTTGGGCCCTACAATGAGCAGTTCTTC
CDR3 protein: CASSFVGPYNEQFF
D gene: -
clone size: -
J gene: TRBJ2-1
V gene: TRBV5-4

CDR3 DNA: TGTGCCAGTACCCATGAGAACAGGGGGCTGAAGTATGGCTACACCTTC
CDR3 protein: CASTHENRGLKYGYTF
D gene: TRBD1
clone size: few
J gene: TRBJ1-2
V gene: TRBV19

CDR3 DNA: TGTGCCAGCTCACCACCTCATCCCGGGGAGCTGTTTTTT
CDR3 protein: CASSPPHPGELFF
D gene: -
clone size: -
J gene: TRBJ2-2
V gene: TRBV18

CDR3 DNA: TGTGCCAGTAGTATCCCCTGGACCCCAATGGTTCAGCCCCAGCATTTT
CDR3 protein: CASSIPWTPMVQPQHF
D gene: -
clone size: -
J gene: TRBJ1-5
V gene: TRBV19

CDR3 DNA: TGTGCCAGCAGTAATGCCGCGGGGCGCGGAGGCTACACCTTT
CDR3 protein: CASSNAAGRGGYTF
D gene: -
clone size: -
J gene: TRBJ1-2
V gene: TRBV28

CDR3 DNA: TGTGCCAGCAGTAACTCAAGATCAAACACTGAAGCTTTCTTT
CDR3 protein: CASSNSRSNTEAFF
D gene: -
clone size: -
J gene: TRBJ1-1
V gene: TRBV6-5

CDR3 DNA: TGCAGCGTTGTGGAGCGGCAAGAGACCCAGTACTTC
CDR3 protein: CSVVERQETQYF
D gene: -
clone size: -
J gene: TRBJ2-5
V gene: TRBV29-1

CDR3 DNA: TGTGCCAGCAGGCCTACTAGCGGGGTTTCCTCAGATACGCAGTATTTT
CDR3 protein: CASRPTSGVSSDTQYF
D gene: TRBD2
clone size: -
J gene: TRBJ2-3
V gene: TRBV6-6

CDR3 DNA: TGTGCCAGCAGCTTCGCTCGACAGGGAGTGGCGCCCCTCCACTTT
CDR3 protein: CASSFARQGVAPLHF
D gene: TRBD1
clone size: -
J gene: TRBJ1-6
V gene: TRBV5-5

CDR3 DNA: TGTGCCAGTAGTGATGTTGGCGGTGCAGATACGCAGTATTTT
CDR3 protein: CASSDVGGADTQYF
D gene: -
clone size: -
J gene: TRBJ2-3
V gene: TRBV19

CDR3 DNA: TGTGCCAGCAGCCAACTAGCGGGAGAAACAGATACGCAGTATTTT
CDR3 protein: CASSQLAGETDTQYF
D gene: TRBD2
clone size: -
J gene: TRBJ2-3
V gene: TRBV7-9